This TCR beta chain comes out of a study of cytomegalovirus exposure and HLA in healthy donors. V was cut by 3 bases and J by 9 bases, with 21 bases left in between. CDR1 and CDR2 (germline): LNHDA, SQIVND (reference sequence). The CDR3 contains 16 residues. Study observations and caveats: It was about 150 TCR beta chains that were listed as cytomegalovirus-associated. An analysis done earlier found most TCR beta V segments productive about 87% or about 30% of the time. A highly shared variant cluster was judged a likely technical artifact.

The donors comprised healthy bone marrow donors. Details on this clone: Its target is not known.

Primers for the PCR totalled 60 Vbeta and 13 Jbeta. Profiling relied on immunoSEQ multiplex PCR, and the TCRdb table lists in-frame clones only, not all of them. This table has around 85,000 clones, approximately 80% appearing once. This clonotype was obtained from a man aged 45-65 years in good health and CMV-seropositive. Sequencing used PBMCs. V gene TRBV19 combines with J gene TRBJ1-5; D is unclear. The CDR3 region has the DNA TGTGCCAGTAGTATTTCCCTGGCAGGTCCGACCAGGCCCCAGCATTTT. Encoded protein: CASSISLAGPTRPQHF.